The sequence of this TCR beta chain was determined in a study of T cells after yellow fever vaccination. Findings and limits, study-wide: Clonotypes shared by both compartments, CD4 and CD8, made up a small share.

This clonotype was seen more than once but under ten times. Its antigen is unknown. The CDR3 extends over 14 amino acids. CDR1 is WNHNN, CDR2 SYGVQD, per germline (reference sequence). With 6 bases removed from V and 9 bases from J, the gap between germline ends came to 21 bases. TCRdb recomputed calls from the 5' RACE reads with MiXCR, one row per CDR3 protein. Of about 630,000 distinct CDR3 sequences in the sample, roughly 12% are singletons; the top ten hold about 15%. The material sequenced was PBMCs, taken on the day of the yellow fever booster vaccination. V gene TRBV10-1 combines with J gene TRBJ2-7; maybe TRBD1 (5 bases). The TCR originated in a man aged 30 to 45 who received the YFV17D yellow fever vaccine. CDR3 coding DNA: TGCGCCAGCAGCTCGCCCGACAGCGAAAAGGGGCAGTACTTC. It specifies CASSSPDSEKGQYF.